This TCR beta chain originates from a study of cytomegalovirus exposure and HLA in healthy donors. Study as a whole: In an early release, HLA-typed donors contributed approximately 80 million unique TCR sequences.

Findings and limits, study-wide: Presence/absence analyses assumed roughly uniform sequencing depth across donors. In a later analysis, a missense DCLRE1C variant was linked to TCR beta V- and J-gene trimming. A later analysis, which compared TCR beta chains of equal frequency, found the HLA-associated ones more clonally expanded.

Germline assignment: CDR1 SEHNR and CDR2 FQNEAQ (reference sequence). This CDR3 has 13 amino acids. Trimming took off 3 bases at V and 6 bases at J, with 11 bases between the two ends. Primers: 60 Vbeta forward and 13 Jbeta reverse. The assay was immunoSEQ multiplex PCR, and TCRdb's table has in-frame clones only and misses some. The sample shows about 82,000 clones, around 9.1% of them seen only once. This clone was seen only a few times. Its antigen remains unidentified. The chain joins TRBV7-9 to TRBJ1-2; no reliable D call. What was sequenced was PBMCs. The sequence was collected from a man in his fifties or sixties in good health and CMV-seropositive. The CDR3 region is CASSFGLLNGYTF. The CDR3 DNA follows: TGTGCCAGCAGCTTCGGACTGCTCAATGGCTACACCTTC.